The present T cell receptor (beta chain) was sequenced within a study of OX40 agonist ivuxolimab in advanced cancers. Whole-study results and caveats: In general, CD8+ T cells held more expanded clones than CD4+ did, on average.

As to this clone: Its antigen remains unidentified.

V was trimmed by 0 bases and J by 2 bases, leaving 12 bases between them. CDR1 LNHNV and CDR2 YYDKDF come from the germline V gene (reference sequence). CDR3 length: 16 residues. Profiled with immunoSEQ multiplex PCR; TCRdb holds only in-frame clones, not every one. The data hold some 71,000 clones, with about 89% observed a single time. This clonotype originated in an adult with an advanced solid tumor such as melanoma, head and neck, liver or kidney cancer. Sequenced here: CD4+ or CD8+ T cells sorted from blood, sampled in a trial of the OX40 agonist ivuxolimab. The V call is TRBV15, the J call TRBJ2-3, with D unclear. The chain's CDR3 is CATSRDLGRTTDTQYF. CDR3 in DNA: TGTGCCACCAGCAGAGATCTAGGACGAACCACAGATACGCAGTATTTT.